The rows below give T cell receptor beta chains drawn from one sample of a study of OX40 agonist ivuxolimab in advanced cancers. The assay was immunoSEQ multiplex PCR, and TCRdb's table has in-frame clones only and misses some. The sample has fewer than 65,000 clones; roughly nine tenths are singletons. This material consisted of CD4+ or CD8+ T cells sorted from blood, taken in a trial of the OX40 agonist ivuxolimab. The receptors were sampled from an adult with an advanced solid tumor such as melanoma, head and neck, liver or kidney cancer. Both conserved end residues are part of each CDR3. Fields, in order: J gene, V gene, clone size, D gene, CDR3 DNA, CDR3 protein. D genes are given only for firm matches. Clone size is shown for a subset of rows, as once, few, many or a class of expanded clone.

>TRBJ2-1|TRBV11-3|.|TRBD2
TGTGCCAGCAGCTTAGAGGGGACTAGCGGGGGATTAAACAATGAGCAGTTCTTC
CASSLEGTSGGLNNEQFF
>TRBJ2-2|TRBV5-7|.|.
TGTGCCAGCAGCTCCAAAACTGGACGGGGGTCCGGGGAGCTGTTTTTT
CASSSKTGRGSGELFF
>TRBJ1-2|TRBV7-9|.|.
TGTGCCAGCAGCTTAGCAGGGGAGCTTTATGGCTACACCTTC
CASSLAGELYGYTF
>TRBJ1-2|TRBV20-1|.|.
TGCAGTGCTCCCGGACACTATGGCTACACCTTC
CSAPGHYGYTF
>TRBJ2-5|TRBV10-3|.|.
TGTGCCATCCGGGACTTAGAGACCCAGTACTTC
CAIRDLETQYF
>TRBJ1-5|TRBV6-1|.|TRBD1
TGTGCAAACAGGGGGACCGGTCAGCCCCAGCATTTT
CANRGTGQPQHF
>TRBJ1-2|TRBV6-1|.|.
TGTGCCAGCAGTGACGGCGGCAGGGGATCGGCAGGCTACACCTTC
CASSDGGRGSAGYTF
>TRBJ2-2|TRBV18|few|.
TGTGCCAGCTCACCACTAGTCTCCACCGGGGAGCTGTTTTTT
CASSPLVSTGELFF
>TRBJ1-5|TRBV2|.|TRBD1
TGTGCCAGCAGCCGACAGGGGCCGGACAATCAGCCCCAGCATTTT
CASSRQGPDNQPQHF
>TRBJ2-3|TRBV4-2|.|.
TGTGCCAGCAGCCGGGAGGTTAGCACAGATACGCAGTATTTT
CASSREVSTDTQYF
>TRBJ1-2|TRBV5-1|.|.
TGCGCCAGCGGGGAGGAATCCGCCTTCTATGGCTACACCTTC
CASGEESAFYGYTF
>TRBJ2-5|TRBV15|.|.
TGTGCCACCAGCAGAGATGGTGCGCCCCAAGAGACCCAGTACTTC
CATSRDGAPQETQYF
>TRBJ2-7|TRBV2|.|TRBD2
TGTGCCAGCAGTGAATTAGCGGGGGGCACTTGGGAGCAGTACTTC
CASSELAGGTWEQYF
>TRBJ2-7|TRBV25-1|.|.
TGTGCCAGCAGTGAATGGTCAGGAGGGGACGAGCAGTACTTC
CASSEWSGGDEQYF
>TRBJ2-7|TRBV6-1|.|.
TGTGCCAGCAGCGCCCGAGCCTACGAGCAGTACTTC
CASSARAYEQYF
>TRBJ2-7|TRBV28|.|.
TGTGCCAGCAACCTTGGAGGGGGCGATCTCTACGAGCAGTACTTC
CASNLGGGDLYEQYF
>TRBJ1-1|TRBV6-1|.|.
TGTGCCAGCAGTCCACAGGGTTATTACACTGAAGCTTTCTTT
CASSPQGYYTEAFF
>TRBJ2-7|TRBV6-1|.|TRBD2
TGTGCCAGCAGCACGACTAGCGGGGCCAACTACGAGCAGTACTTC
CASSTTSGANYEQYF
>TRBJ1-4|TRBV2|.|.
TGTGCCAGCATGGGGTTTAATGAAAAACTGTTTTTT
CASMGFNEKLFF
>TRBJ1-4|TRBV6-1|once|.
TGTGCCAGCAGAGAGCCCTCCCGGGATGAAAAACTGTTTTTT
CASREPSRDEKLFF
>TRBJ2-7|TRBV19|.|.
TGTGCCAGTAGTCTGGCCCAGACAGTTTCCTACGAGCAGTACTTC
CASSLAQTVSYEQYF
>TRBJ2-1|TRBV27|.|.
TGTGCCAGCAGTTTCCGGGGGGCCGGCAATGAGCAGTTCTTC
CASSFRGAGNEQFF
>TRBJ1-2|TRBV7-9|.|.
TGTGCCATCGAAATAACGGGGCGTAACTATGGCTACACCTTC
CAIEITGRNYGYTF
>TRBJ2-7|TRBV12-5|.|.
TGTGCTAGTGGTTTGGTAGGGCAGGGGTCCTACGAGCAGTACTTC
CASGLVGQGSYEQYF
>TRBJ2-7|TRBV11-2|.|.
TGTGCCAGCAGCTTAGATCCCGTCGGCTACGAGCAGTACTTC
CASSLDPVGYEQYF
>TRBJ2-5|TRBV21-1|.|.
TGTGCCAGCAGGGTGGTCTCAGAGACCCAGTACTTC
CASRVVSETQYF
>TRBJ1-2|TRBV7-9|.|.
TGTGCCAGCAGCTTAACGTCTGTTCGGCCCGGCTACACCTTC
CASSLTSVRPGYTF
>TRBJ2-1|TRBV5-1|.|.
TGCGCCAGCAGCCCCGGGGCGTACAATGAGCAGTTCTTC
CASSPGAYNEQFF
>TRBJ1-1|TRBV7-9|once|.
TGTGCCAGTAAAGACGGGCCCGAAGCTTTCTTT
CASKDGPEAFF
>TRBJ2-7|TRBV13|.|TRBD1
TGTGCCAGCAGCCCCGGACAGGCCTCCTACGAGCAGTACTTC
CASSPGQASYEQYF
>TRBJ1-5|TRBV27|.|.
TGTGCCAGCAGTTTGGCAATCAATCAGCCCCAGCATTTT
CASSLAINQPQHF
>TRBJ1-2|TRBV4-1|.|.
TGCGCCAGCAGCCTTATCTTCGGGGAGGAGGTTGGCTACACCTTC
CASSLIFGEEVGYTF
>TRBJ2-1|TRBV19|.|.
TGTGCCAGTAGTATAGCGAAAAGTAAAGACTCCTACAATGAGCAGTTCTTC
CASSIAKSKDSYNEQFF
>TRBJ2-7|TRBV6-1|once|.
TGTGCCAGCAGTTATAATGGATACGAGCAGTACTTC
CASSYNGYEQYF
>TRBJ2-1|TRBV27|.|TRBD2
TGTGCCAGCAGCCTCGACACTAGCGGGGGGTACAATGAGCAGTTCTTC
CASSLDTSGGYNEQFF
>TRBJ2-7|TRBV18|.|.
TGTGCCAGCTCACCACTGGACACCCCCTACGAGCAGTACTTC
CASSPLDTPYEQYF
>TRBJ2-5|TRBV4-1|.|.
TGCGCCAGCAGCCAAGACCCGGGGGCCCAAGAGACCCAGTACTTC
CASSQDPGAQETQYF
>TRBJ2-1|TRBV14|once|.
TGTGCCAGCAGCCAAGGGGCAGGGGAAAAACTAAGGAGGGGCAATGAGCAGTTCTTC
CASSQGAGEKLRRGNEQFF
>TRBJ1-5|TRBV5-1|.|TRBD1
TGCGCCAGCAGCTTGAGGGGGCTAAGCAATCAGCCCCAGCATTTT
CASSLRGLSNQPQHF
>TRBJ2-7|TRBV28|.|.
TGTGCCAGCAGTCGCGTCTCCTACGAGCAGTACTTC
CASSRVSYEQYF
>TRBJ2-7|TRBV5-6|once|.
TGTGCCAGCAACGACGGGACATATAGCTCCTACGAGCAGTACTTC
CASNDGTYSSYEQYF
>TRBJ1-1|TRBV18|.|.
TGTGCCAGCTCACCATGGGGGACGAGGGACACTGAAGCTTTCTTT
CASSPWGTRDTEAFF
>TRBJ2-3|TRBV2|.|TRBD2
TGTGCCAGCAGTCCTTTTAGCGGGGGGGTAACGACAGATACGCAGTATTTT
CASSPFSGGVTTDTQYF
>TRBJ2-7|TRBV6-1|.|.
TGTGCCAGCAGCGGGGGACAGTCCTACGAGCAGTACTTC
CASSGGQSYEQYF
>TRBJ1-1|TRBV7-8|.|TRBD1
TGTGCCAGCAGCCCCAACAGGGGGCCGTGGTACACTGAAGCTTTCTTT
CASSPNRGPWYTEAFF
>TRBJ1-3|TRBV13|.|.
TGTGCCAGCAGCCTAGGATGGGGACCTGGAAACACCATATATTTT
CASSLGWGPGNTIYF
>TRBJ1-1|TRBV20-1|.|.
TGCAGTGCTAACTACAGGGCTGAAGCTTTCTTT
CSANYRAEAFF
>TRBJ1-1|TRBV6-5|.|TRBD1
TGTGCCAGCAGTTCAAAGACAGGGATCGGGAACACTGAAGCTTTCTTT
CASSSKTGIGNTEAFF
>TRBJ2-7|TRBV25-1|.|TRBD2
TGTGCCAGCAGTGAATCCGGGACTACCTACGAGCAGTACTTC
CASSESGTTYEQYF
>TRBJ1-4|TRBV7-9|.|.
TGTGCCAGCAGCTCACCGGGGGAAAAACTGTTTTTT
CASSSPGEKLFF
>TRBJ2-2|TRBV10-3|.|.
TGTGCCATCAATGATGGGTATGGGTCCGGGGAGCTGTTTTTT
CAINDGYGSGELFF
>TRBJ1-2|TRBV11-2|once|TRBD1
TGTGCCAGCAGCCCAGGACAGGGCGGCTATGGCTACACCTTC
CASSPGQGGYGYTF
>TRBJ1-1|TRBV4-1|medium-sized|.
TGCGCCAGCAGCCAAGACTCGGTAGAGGGTGAAGCTTTCTTT
CASSQDSVEGEAFF
>TRBJ2-4|TRBV7-9|.|.
TGTGCCAGCAGCTTAGAAGATGGCCTCCTCGGTGTAAACATTCAGTACTTC
CASSLEDGLLGVNIQYF